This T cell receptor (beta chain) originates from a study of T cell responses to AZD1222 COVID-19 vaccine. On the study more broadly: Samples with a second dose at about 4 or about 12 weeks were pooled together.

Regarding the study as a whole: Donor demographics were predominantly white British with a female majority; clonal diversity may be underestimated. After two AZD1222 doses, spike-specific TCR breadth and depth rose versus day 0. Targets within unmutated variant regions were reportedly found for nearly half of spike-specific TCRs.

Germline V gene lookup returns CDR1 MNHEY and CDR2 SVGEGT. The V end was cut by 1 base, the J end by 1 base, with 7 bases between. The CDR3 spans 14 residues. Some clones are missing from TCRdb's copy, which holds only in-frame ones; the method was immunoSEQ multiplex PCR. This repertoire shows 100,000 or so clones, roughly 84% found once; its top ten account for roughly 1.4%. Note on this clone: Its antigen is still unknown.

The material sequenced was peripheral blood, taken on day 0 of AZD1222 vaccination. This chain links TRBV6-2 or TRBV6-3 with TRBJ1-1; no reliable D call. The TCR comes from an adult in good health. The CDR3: CASSYYGPNTEAFF. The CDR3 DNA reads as TGTGCCAGCAGTTACTATGGGCCGAACACTGAAGCTTTCTTT.